The source of this TCR beta chain is a study of blood T cell repertoires in COVID-19. Study information: Specimens from acute and convalescent COVID-19 originated in the United States, Italy and Spain. The analysed material was cDNA or gDNA that came from T cells, B-cell-depleted T cells, or PBMCs.

Generated by immunoSEQ multiplex PCR, the TCRdb table keeps only in-frame clones and is missing some. This sample has under 350,000 clones; over 75% occur once, and the top ten carry roughly 15%. This CDR3 contains 15 residues. Looked up from germline, CDR1 is LGHNA and CDR2 is YSLEER. V was cut by 0 bases and J by 3 bases, with 12 bases left in between. The gene calls are TRBV4-3 and TRBJ2-7; D may be TRBD2 (6 bases). The clonotype originates from a human donor in a cohort sampled during active COVID-19. Specimen: peripheral blood. The CDR3 is CASSQDGDLLYEQYF. The CDR3 DNA is TGCGCCAGCAGCCAAGATGGGGACTTACTCTACGAGCAGTACTTC.